This T cell receptor beta chain was sequenced in a study of blood T cell repertoires in COVID-19. Study-wide background: Spain, Italy and the United States supplied samples that represented acute and convalescent COVID-19. PBMCs, B-cell-depleted T cells, or T cells were the source of the cDNA or gDNA that made up the material.

TCRdb keeps only in-frame clones here, not all; method: immunoSEQ multiplex PCR. The table has around 55,000 clones, roughly 80% seen once. The source of this sequence is a human donor in a cohort sampled during active or convalescent COVID-19. The sample was peripheral blood.

CDR3 nucleotide sequence: TGTGCCAGCAGTTCCTCTGGGGGGAGCTCCTACAATGAGCAGTTCTTC. Protein sequence: CASSSSGGSSYNEQFF. This chain joins TRBV6-5 and TRBJ2-1, with D possibly TRBD2 on 6 matching bases. The CDR3 is made up of 16 amino acids. Trimming pared 4 bases from V and 0 bases from J, leaving 13 bases between. CDR1 and CDR2 (germline): MNHEY, SVGAGI.